One and the same sample provided the 21 T cell receptor beta chains below, sequenced in a study of PD-L1 blockade in urothelial cancer (dated by TCRdb to 2016 to 2017). The time point tag for this specimen amounts to: pretreatment peripheral blood. Libraries were prepared through the immunoSEQ multiplex PCR assay. TCRdb holds this immuneACCESS table with in-frame rearrangements only. Some clones are missing; in checked studies, unresolved V genes explain under half, and the rest has no known cause. Here the sample has tens of thousands of clones; around 85% occur a single time. The ten largest clones capture roughly 7.3% of the sample. The specimen was PBMCs, collected around atezolizumab (anti-PD-L1) treatment. Source of these receptors: a man aged 40-49 years with urothelial cancer.

The genes are TRBV5-6 and TRBJ1-2; possible D gene TRBD1, 5 bases. This CDR3 is built from 13 residues. V shed 4 bases and J shed 4 bases, with 11 bases lying between them. CDR1 SGHDT and CDR2 YYEEEE come from the germline V gene. DNA of the CDR3: TGTGCCAGCAGCACCACAGGATCCTATGGCTACACCTTC. Its translation is CASSTTGSYGYTF.

CDR3 sequence (DNA): TGTGCCAGCAGTCCCGGACTGAACTCCTACGAGCAGTACTTC. Its translation: CASSPGLNSYEQYF. The V call is TRBV28, the J call TRBJ2-7; D is possibly TRBD2 (5 bases). This CDR3 has 14 amino acids. V was pared by 5 bases and J by 0 bases, with 11 bases between. Germline V gives CDR1 MDHEN, CDR2 SYDVKM.

This chain uses TRBV27 with TRBJ2-3; 8 bases match TRBD1. V trimming: 5 bases; J trimming: 0 bases; junction bases outside the gene matches: 7. The germline V gene encodes CDR1 MNHEY and CDR2 SMNVEV (reference sequence). This CDR3 comprises 16 residues. As DNA, the CDR3 is TGTGCCAGCAGTATACCTCAGGGGGCGAGCACAGATACGCAGTATTTT. It encodes CASSIPQGASTDTQYF.

The V call is TRBV5-6, the J call TRBJ2-7; 9 bases agree with TRBD1. CDR3 length equals 16 residues. The trim removed 0 bases at V and 7 bases at J, leaving 11 bases unmatched. Germline CDR1 SGHDT, CDR2 YYEEEE. DNA for the CDR3: TGTGCCAGCAGCTTGGGGAGGGACAGGGCCCGCTGGGAGCAGTACTTC. Its protein is CASSLGRDRARWEQYF.

DNA of the CDR3: TGCGCCAGCAGCCACAGGTTACAACTCCCCCAAGAGACCCAGTACTTC. As protein: CASSHRLQLPQETQYF. The chain has TRBV4-1 and TRBJ2-5; no clear D gene. With 3 bases removed from V and 1 base from J, the gap between germline ends came to 15 bases. CDR3 length: 16 residues. CDR1 is MGHRA, CDR2 YSYEKL, per germline.

A few counts support this clone. V gene TRBV19 combines with J gene TRBJ2-6; possible D gene TRBD2, 5 bases. The CDR3 contains 18 residues. Germline V lookup: CDR1 LNHDA, CDR2 SQIVND (reference sequence). Trimming left V 3 bases short and J 0 bases short, with 15 bases between. The CDR3: CASSMREGSRSGANVLTF. In nucleotides, the CDR3 is TGTGCCAGTAGTATGCGCGAGGGTTCACGCTCTGGGGCCAACGTCCTGACTTTC.

V usage is TRBV5-1 and J usage is TRBJ2-1; D may be TRBD1 (5 bases). Germline CDR1 is SGHRS and CDR2 is YFSETQ. CDR3 length: 18 residues. Trimming took 4 bases from V and 5 from J, leaving 25 bases between them. The CDR3 region is CASSPLWAQDNLNNEQFF. In nucleotides, the CDR3 is TGCGCCAGCAGCCCCTTGTGGGCACAGGACAACCTTAACAATGAGCAGTTCTTC. Based on the CDR3 plus reference TRBV5-1 and TRBJ2-1, the full variable domain is KAGVTQTPRYLIKTRGQQVTLSCSPISGHRSVSWYQQTPGQGLQFLFEYFSETQRNKGNFPGRFSGRQFSNSRSEMNVSTLELGDSALYLCASSPLWAQDNLNNEQFFGPGTRLTVL.

The chain couples TRBV4-1 to TRBJ1-3; TRBD1 aligns across 8 bases. Losses at the gene ends were 3 bases for V and 2 bases for J; bases not matched to a gene: 6. Germline lookup yields CDR1 MGHRA and CDR2 YSYEKL. CDR3 length: 16 amino acids. This CDR3 reads CASSQATGATGNTIYF. In DNA, the CDR3 is TGCGCCAGCAGCCAGGCGACAGGGGCGACTGGAAACACCATATATTTT.

V and J are TRBV29-1 and TRBJ1-3; D is perhaps TRBD1 (6 bases). Per the germline V gene, CDR1 is SQVTM and CDR2 is ANQGSEA. Trimming removed 7 bases at V and 1 base at J, with 17 bases between. The length of the CDR3 is 15 residues. The CDR3 reads CSARGGGGSGNTIYF. As DNA, the CDR3 is TGCAGCGCGAGGGGGGGAGGAGGTTCTGGAAACACCATATATTTT.

The rearrangement joins TRBV5-1 to TRBJ1-1; 9 bases fit TRBD1. The CDR3 has 15 amino acids. Germline V gene sequence: CDR1 SGHRS, CDR2 YFSETQ. After removal of 6 bases from V and 3 bases from J, the junction contained 9 bases not matched to a gene. CDR3 protein: CASTIRTGDYTEAFF. DNA of the CDR3: TGCGCCAGCACTATACGGACAGGGGATTACACTGAAGCTTTCTTT.

The CDR3 DNA reads TGTGCCAGCTCACAGGACAGGGCTTTCTCTGGAAACACCATATATTTT. This sequence encodes CASSQDRAFSGNTIYF. The chain carries TRBV18 and TRBJ1-3; 8 positions agree with TRBD1. From germline, CDR1 is KGHSH and CDR2 LQKENI. This CDR3 spans 16 amino acids. V shed 4 bases, J shed 0 bases, and the junction held 5 bases outside the gene matches. The full variable domain, completed using reference TRBV18 and TRBJ1-3, is NAGVMQNPRHLVRRRGQEARLRCSPMKGHSHVYWYRQLPEEGLKFMVYLQKENIIDESGMPKERFSAEFPKEGPSILRIQQVVRGDSAAYFCASSQDRAFSGNTIYFGEGSWLTVV.

V and J are TRBV5-1 and TRBJ2-1; a weak D match, TRBD2 (7 bases). This CDR3 contains 18 residues. V was cut by 4 bases and J by 1 base, with 21 bases left in between. Germline V gene data show CDR1 as SGHRS and CDR2 as YFSETQ. CDR3 DNA: TGCGCCAGCAGCCCCCTGGGGGGCGGGAGAGGATCCTACAATGAGCAGTTCTTC. Encoded protein: CASSPLGGGRGSYNEQFF.

V usage is TRBV29-1 and J usage is TRBJ1-1; no clear D gene. Germline V gene data show CDR1 as SQVTM and CDR2 as ANQGSEA. The germline V and J ends were trimmed by 2 bases and 4 bases, with 11 bases remaining between them. The CDR3 is made up of 13 amino acids. The CDR3 loop is CSVEILGATEAFF. DNA of the CDR3: TGCAGCGTTGAAATCCTGGGAGCCACTGAAGCTTTCTTT. The complete variable domain, with remaining parts taken from reference TRBV29-1 and TRBJ1-1, reads SAVISQKPSRDICQRGTSLTIQCQVDSQVTMMFWYRQQPGQSLTLIATANQGSEATYESGFVIDKFPISRPNLTFSTLTVSNMSPEDSSIYLCSVEILGATEAFFGQGTRLTVV.

This rearrangement joins TRBV2 to TRBJ2-5; TRBD2 matches 7 bases. Losses at the gene ends were 4 bases for V and 5 bases for J; bases not matched to a gene: 10. Germline V gene sequence: CDR1 SNHLY, CDR2 FYNNEI. This CDR3 spans 15 amino acids. CDR3 in DNA: TGTGCCAGCAGTGGTGGGAGGGCCAAGGGGGAGACCCAGTACTTC. As protein: CASSGGRAKGETQYF.

V and J are TRBV28 and TRBJ2-1, with D maybe TRBD2 (6 bases). V shed 4 bases and J shed 9 bases, with 19 bases lying between them. CDR3 length equals 15 residues. Germline CDR1 MDHEN, CDR2 SYDVKM. As DNA, the CDR3 is TGTGCCAGCAGTTCCCGTCGTCGGGAGAACGTTGAGCAGTTCTTC. The encoded protein is CASSSRRRENVEQFF.

This sequence joins TRBV27 and TRBJ1-3; 7 nucleotides agree with TRBD1. CDR3 size: 15 residues. V shed 4 bases, J shed 5 bases, and the junction held 8 bases outside the gene matches. CDR1 and CDR2 (germline): MNHEY, SMNVEV (reference sequence). The CDR3 here is CASSSQQGNRNTIYF. The CDR3 DNA reads as TGTGCCAGCAGTTCTCAACAGGGGAATAGAAACACCATATATTTT.

The chain links TRBV4-1 to TRBJ2-2; tentative D call: TRBD1 (6 bases). Looked up from germline, CDR1 is MGHRA and CDR2 is YSYEKL. With 8 bases removed from V and 4 bases from J, the gap between germline ends came to 17 bases. CDR3 length: 15 amino acids. This CDR3 reads CASGHTGSGTGELFF. DNA for the CDR3: TGCGCCAGCGGGCATACAGGGAGCGGCACCGGGGAGCTGTTTTTT.

The chain recombines TRBV23-1 with TRBJ1-2; D may be TRBD1 (6 bases). TRBV23-1 is known as an ORF, though its function is uncertain. Trimming shortened V by 1 base and J by 0 bases, and 27 bases separated the two germline ends. The length of the CDR3 is 21 residues. The DNA of the CDR3 is TGCGCCAGCAGTCAATTCCCTCCGTACCGTAAGTGGACAGATGCTAACTATGGCTACACCTTC. This codes for CASSQFPPYRKWTDANYGYTF.

For the CDR3, the DNA is TGTGCCAGCAGCTTAGGCCCCGAGCCCCAGCATTTT. Translation: CASSLGPEPQHF. The rearrangement joins TRBV13 to TRBJ1-5; D is uncertain. CDR1 and CDR2 from the germline V gene are PRHDT and FYEKMQ (reference sequence). The V and J ends lost 0 bases and 8 bases respectively, with 5 bases between them. The CDR3 extends over 12 amino acids.

In this sample, this clone turned up once. The chain employs TRBV7-2 and TRBJ2-7; D is perhaps TRBD2 (6 bases). Germline CDR1 SGHTA, CDR2 FQGNSA. This CDR3 has 12 amino acids. Trimming left V 9 bases short and J 6 bases short, with 15 bases between. DNA for the CDR3: TGTGCCAGTGGGGTTCACGGGGGCGAGCAGTACTTC. It specifies CASGVHGGEQYF. Full variable domain (remainder filled in from reference TRBV7-2 and TRBJ2-7): GAGVSQSPSNKVTEKGKDVELRCDPISGHTALYWYRQSLGQGLEFLIYFQGNSAPDKSGLPSDRFSAERTGGSVSTLTIQRTQQEDSAVYLCASGVHGGEQYFGPGTRLTVT.

CDR3 bases: TGTGCCTGGAGTGTATTGCAGGGCTTAGCCAAAAACATTCAGTACTTC. This translates into CAWSVLQGLAKNIQYF. The rearrangement joins TRBV30 to TRBJ2-4; D may be TRBD1 (5 bases). CDR3 length: 16 residues. The V and J ends lost 0 bases and 0 bases respectively, with 12 bases between them. Germline loops: CDR1 GTSNPN, CDR2 SVGIG (reference sequence). The variable domain in full, completed from reference TRBV30 and TRBJ2-4, reads SQTIHQWPATLVQPVGSPLSLECTVEGTSNPNLYWYRQAAGRGLQLLFYSVGIGQISSEVPQNLSASRPQDRQFILSSKKLLLSDSGFYLCAWSVLQGLAKNIQYFGAGTRLSVL.